In its sample, the clone carrying this T cell receptor beta chain was seen once. There are 15 residues in the CDR3. The V gene's germline CDR1 is WSHSY and CDR2 SAAADI. V lost 4 bases, J lost 7 bases, and 8 bases stayed unmatched. These data originate in a study of cytomegalovirus exposure and HLA in healthy donors. Profiled with immunoSEQ multiplex PCR; TCRdb holds only in-frame clones, not every one. Counted here are roughly 60,000 clones, roughly nine tenths occurring once; the ten biggest clones make up around 2.2%. The sample taken for sequencing was PBMCs. The V and J genes are TRBV10-2 and TRBJ2-7, with TRBD2 matching over 12 bases. The clonotype originates from a woman aged 25 to 45 in good health and CMV-seronegative. The CDR3 DNA reads TGCGCCAGCAGTGCACGACTAGCGGGAGCATGGGAGCAGTACTTC. Its translation is CASSARLAGAWEQYF.